The rows below give T cell receptor beta chains drawn from one sample of a study of beta chain features in type 1 diabetes. This table comes from immunoSEQ multiplex PCR, and its TCRdb copy is limited to in-frame clones, with some not included. The sample consists of about 150,000 clones, less than 9.5% of them appearing once. The source material was central memory CD4+ T cells from blood. The receptors originated from a man aged 18 to 29 in good health. Each CDR3 is given with its conserved first and last residue. The D gene is left open where the match is weak. Not all rows give a size; the values are once, few, many and, for expanded clones, a class.

j_call: TRBJ1-1; clone_size: -; v_call: TRBV28; d_call: -; cdr3_aa: CASSIRVGTEAFF; cdr3_nt: TGTGCCAGCAGTATCAGGGTTGGCACTGAAGCTTTCTTT
j_call: TRBJ1-1; clone_size: -; v_call: TRBV7-9; d_call: -; cdr3_aa: CASSLEGGTEAFF; cdr3_nt: TGTGCCAGCAGCTTAGAGGGCGGGACTGAAGCTTTCTTT
j_call: TRBJ2-7; clone_size: many; v_call: TRBV28; d_call: -; cdr3_aa: CASSSPRGSSYEQYF; cdr3_nt: TGTGCCAGCAGTTCCCCTCGGGGGAGCTCCTACGAGCAGTACTTC
j_call: TRBJ2-5; clone_size: -; v_call: TRBV2; d_call: -; cdr3_aa: CASSKDTMGPETQYF; cdr3_nt: TGTGCCAGCAGCAAAGACACAATGGGGCCAGAGACCCAGTACTTC
j_call: TRBJ2-7; clone_size: few; v_call: TRBV20-1; d_call: TRBD1; cdr3_aa: CSATGQEQYF; cdr3_nt: TGCAGTGCTACGGGACAGGAGCAGTACTTC
j_call: TRBJ1-2; clone_size: few; v_call: TRBV19; d_call: -; cdr3_aa: CASTPMAGDVYGYTF; cdr3_nt: TGTGCCAGTACCCCCATGGCGGGGGACGTCTATGGCTACACCTTC
j_call: TRBJ2-1; clone_size: -; v_call: TRBV7-9; d_call: -; cdr3_aa: CASSLDPSIEQFF; cdr3_nt: TGTGCCAGCAGCTTAGATCCGTCTATCGAGCAGTTCTTC
j_call: TRBJ2-2; clone_size: few; v_call: TRBV7-2; d_call: TRBD2; cdr3_aa: CASSYVLAGYTGELFF; cdr3_nt: TGTGCCAGCAGCTACGTACTAGCGGGGTACACCGGGGAGCTGTTTTTT
j_call: TRBJ2-7; clone_size: many; v_call: TRBV7-2; d_call: TRBD2; cdr3_aa: CASSLRGGFSYEQYF; cdr3_nt: TGTGCCAGCAGCTTACGGGGGGGTTTCTCCTACGAGCAGTACTTC
j_call: TRBJ1-1; clone_size: -; v_call: TRBV7-2; d_call: TRBD1; cdr3_aa: CAGAGGAGTEAFF; cdr3_nt: TGTGCCGGCGCAGGGGGCGCGGGAACTGAAGCTTTCTTT
j_call: TRBJ2-1; clone_size: many; v_call: TRBV27; d_call: TRBD1; cdr3_aa: CASRGQPYNEQFF; cdr3_nt: TGTGCCAGCAGGGGACAGCCATACAATGAGCAGTTCTTC
j_call: TRBJ2-3; clone_size: -; v_call: TRBV9; d_call: -; cdr3_aa: CASSKGAGDTDTQYF; cdr3_nt: TGTGCCAGCAGCAAAGGGGCAGGGGATACAGATACGCAGTATTTT
j_call: TRBJ1-3; clone_size: -; v_call: TRBV7-2; d_call: -; cdr3_aa: CASSAERTGTIYF; cdr3_nt: TGTGCCAGCAGCGCAGAACGAACAGGGACCATATATTTT
j_call: TRBJ2-6; clone_size: -; v_call: TRBV19; d_call: -; cdr3_aa: CASSTVLVRAGANVLTF; cdr3_nt: TGTGCCAGTAGTACTGTACTGGTCAGGGCTGGGGCCAACGTCCTGACTTTC
j_call: TRBJ2-7; clone_size: many; v_call: TRBV28; d_call: TRBD2; cdr3_aa: CASSFETSGSYEQYF; cdr3_nt: TGTGCCAGCAGTTTTGAGACTAGCGGCTCCTACGAGCAGTACTTC
j_call: TRBJ2-3; clone_size: few; v_call: TRBV7-3; d_call: TRBD2; cdr3_aa: CASSRLAGLDTQYF; cdr3_nt: TGTGCCAGCAGCCGACTAGCGGGATTAGATACGCAGTATTTT
j_call: TRBJ1-2; clone_size: few; v_call: TRBV7-8; d_call: -; cdr3_aa: CASSRLRWENYGYTF; cdr3_nt: TGTGCCAGCAGCCGTTTACGGTGGGAGAACTATGGCTACACCTTC
j_call: TRBJ1-1; clone_size: few; v_call: TRBV5-6; d_call: -; cdr3_aa: CASSLEADTEAFF; cdr3_nt: TGTGCCAGCAGCTTGGAAGCGGACACTGAAGCTTTCTTT
j_call: TRBJ1-2; clone_size: many; v_call: TRBV4-3; d_call: -; cdr3_aa: CASSQEPGANYGYTF; cdr3_nt: TGCGCCAGCAGCCAAGAACCCGGAGCTAACTATGGCTACACCTTC
j_call: TRBJ1-2; clone_size: few; v_call: TRBV7-2; d_call: -; cdr3_aa: CASSLWGDGGYTF; cdr3_nt: TGTGCCAGCAGCTTGTGGGGGGACGGGGGCTACACCTTC
j_call: TRBJ2-5; clone_size: -; v_call: TRBV6-1; d_call: -; cdr3_aa: CASTPGTQETQYF; cdr3_nt: TGTGCCAGCACCCCCGGGACTCAAGAGACCCAGTACTTC
j_call: TRBJ1-1; clone_size: -; v_call: TRBV30; d_call: TRBD1; cdr3_aa: CAWSAAIYQGVEAFF; cdr3_nt: TGTGCCTGGAGTGCCGCAATATACCAGGGGGTGGAAGCTTTCTTT
j_call: TRBJ2-5; clone_size: -; v_call: TRBV28; d_call: TRBD2; cdr3_aa: CASTNPSGRAVETQYF; cdr3_nt: TGTGCCAGCACCAATCCTAGCGGGAGGGCCGTGGAGACCCAGTACTTC
j_call: TRBJ1-5; clone_size: -; v_call: TRBV5-5; d_call: TRBD1; cdr3_aa: CASSLEEGAGPQHF; cdr3_nt: TGTGCCAGCAGCTTGGAGGAGGGGGCCGGGCCCCAGCATTTT
j_call: TRBJ2-4; clone_size: medium-sized; v_call: TRBV6-6; d_call: TRBD1; cdr3_aa: CASSSGQGRVYF; cdr3_nt: TGTGCCAGCAGTTCAGGACAGGGTCGAGTGTACTTC
j_call: TRBJ2-7; clone_size: -; v_call: TRBV30; d_call: TRBD2; cdr3_aa: CAFHKGTSGSYEQYF; cdr3_nt: TGTGCCTTCCATAAAGGGACTAGCGGATCCTACGAGCAGTACTTC
j_call: TRBJ2-5; clone_size: few; v_call: TRBV5-1; d_call: TRBD2; cdr3_aa: CASSLLKREAETQYF; cdr3_nt: TGCGCCAGCAGCTTATTAAAGCGGGAGGCAGAGACCCAGTACTTC
j_call: TRBJ1-3; clone_size: few; v_call: TRBV30; d_call: -; cdr3_aa: CACFRLNSGNTIYF; cdr3_nt: TGTGCCTGTTTTCGACTGAACTCTGGAAACACCATATATTTT
j_call: TRBJ1-2; clone_size: few; v_call: TRBV30; d_call: TRBD1; cdr3_aa: CAWSRGRDYGYTF; cdr3_nt: TGTGCCTGGAGCAGGGGGCGCGACTATGGCTACACCTTC
j_call: TRBJ2-1; clone_size: few; v_call: TRBV30; d_call: -; cdr3_aa: CAWSVRTESNEQFF; cdr3_nt: TGTGCCTGGAGTGTACGGACAGAATCTAATGAGCAGTTCTTC
j_call: TRBJ1-2; clone_size: few; v_call: TRBV9; d_call: -; cdr3_aa: CASSVDGTYGYTF; cdr3_nt: TGTGCCAGCAGCGTAGATGGGACATATGGCTACACCTTC
j_call: TRBJ2-1; clone_size: -; v_call: TRBV7-3; d_call: TRBD2; cdr3_aa: CASGLAGGPGNEQFF; cdr3_nt: TGTGCCAGCGGACTAGCGGGAGGGCCTGGCAATGAGCAGTTCTTC
j_call: TRBJ1-6; clone_size: few; v_call: TRBV4-3; d_call: -; cdr3_aa: CASSQDVRGNSPLHF; cdr3_nt: TGCGCCAGCAGCCAAGATGTCAGGGGTAATTCACCCCTCCACTTT
j_call: TRBJ2-5; clone_size: many; v_call: TRBV5-1; d_call: -; cdr3_aa: CASSSLRAGEETQYF; cdr3_nt: TGCGCCAGCAGCTCTCTCCGGGCAGGGGAGGAGACCCAGTACTTC
j_call: TRBJ1-5; clone_size: few; v_call: TRBV11-2; d_call: -; cdr3_aa: CASSLVTGHQPQHF; cdr3_nt: TGTGCCAGCAGCTTAGTGACGGGTCATCAGCCCCAGCATTTT
j_call: TRBJ1-5; clone_size: many; v_call: TRBV28; d_call: TRBD1; cdr3_aa: CASSTLYGTGAPSNQPQHF; cdr3_nt: TGTGCCAGCAGTACACTCTACGGGACAGGGGCCCCTAGCAATCAGCCCCAGCATTTT
j_call: TRBJ2-3; clone_size: few; v_call: TRBV11-3; d_call: -; cdr3_aa: CASSFGGAGTDTQYF; cdr3_nt: TGTGCCAGCAGCTTTGGGGGTGCGGGAACAGATACGCAGTATTTT